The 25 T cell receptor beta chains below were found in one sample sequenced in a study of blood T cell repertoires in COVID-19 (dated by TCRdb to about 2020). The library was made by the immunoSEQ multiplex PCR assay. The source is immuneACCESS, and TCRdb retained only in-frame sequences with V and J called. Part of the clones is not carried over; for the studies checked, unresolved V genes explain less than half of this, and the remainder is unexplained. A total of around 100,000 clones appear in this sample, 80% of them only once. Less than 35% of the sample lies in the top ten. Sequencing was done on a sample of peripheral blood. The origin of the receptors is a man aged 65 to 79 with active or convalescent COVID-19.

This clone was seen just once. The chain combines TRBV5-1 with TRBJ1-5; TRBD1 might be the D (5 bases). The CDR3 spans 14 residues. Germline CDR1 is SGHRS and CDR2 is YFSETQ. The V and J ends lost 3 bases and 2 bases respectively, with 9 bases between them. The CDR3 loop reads CASSSLGGNQPQHF. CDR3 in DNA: TGCGCCAGCAGCTCCTTAGGGGGCAATCAGCCCCAGCATTTT.

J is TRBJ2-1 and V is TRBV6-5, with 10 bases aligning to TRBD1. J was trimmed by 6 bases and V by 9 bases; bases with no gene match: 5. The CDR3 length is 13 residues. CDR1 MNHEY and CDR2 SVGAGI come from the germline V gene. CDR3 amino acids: CASRTGGLNEQFF. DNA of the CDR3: TGTGCCAGTAGGACAGGGGGACTCAATGAGCAGTTCTTC.

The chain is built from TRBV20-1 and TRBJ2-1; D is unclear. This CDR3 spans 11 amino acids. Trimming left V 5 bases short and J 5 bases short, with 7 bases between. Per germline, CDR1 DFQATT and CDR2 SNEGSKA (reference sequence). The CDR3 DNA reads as TGCAGTGCTCTGAACAACAATGAGCAGTTCTTC. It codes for CSALNNNEQFF.

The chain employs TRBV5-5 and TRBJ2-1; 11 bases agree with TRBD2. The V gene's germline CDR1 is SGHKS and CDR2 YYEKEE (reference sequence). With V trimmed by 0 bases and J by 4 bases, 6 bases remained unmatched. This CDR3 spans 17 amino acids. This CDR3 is CASSLVVGLAAYNEQFF. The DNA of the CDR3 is TGTGCCAGCAGCTTGGTAGTGGGACTAGCGGCGTACAATGAGCAGTTCTTC.

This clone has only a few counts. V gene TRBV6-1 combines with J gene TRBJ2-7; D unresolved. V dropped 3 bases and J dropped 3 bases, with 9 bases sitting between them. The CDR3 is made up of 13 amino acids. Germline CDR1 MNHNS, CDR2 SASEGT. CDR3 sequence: CASSEYENYEQYF. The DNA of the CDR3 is TGTGCCAGCAGTGAGTACGAGAACTACGAGCAGTACTTC.

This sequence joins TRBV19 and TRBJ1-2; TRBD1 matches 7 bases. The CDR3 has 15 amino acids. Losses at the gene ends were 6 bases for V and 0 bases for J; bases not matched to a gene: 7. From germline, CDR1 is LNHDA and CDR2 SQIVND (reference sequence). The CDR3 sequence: CASSASGTANYGYTF. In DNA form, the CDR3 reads TGTGCCAGTAGCGCCTCCGGGACAGCTAACTATGGCTACACCTTC.

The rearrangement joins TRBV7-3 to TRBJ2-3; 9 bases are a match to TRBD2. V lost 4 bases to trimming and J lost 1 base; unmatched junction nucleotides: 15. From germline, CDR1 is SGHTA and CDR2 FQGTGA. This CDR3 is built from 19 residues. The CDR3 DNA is TGTGCCAGCAGCTCCTGGGGGGCGGGAGGGCCGTTAGGCACAGATACGCAGTATTTT. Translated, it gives CASSSWGAGGPLGTDTQYF. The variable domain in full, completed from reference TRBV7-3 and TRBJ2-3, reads GAGVSQTPSNKVTEKGKYVELRCDPISGHTALYWYRQSLGQGPEFLIYFQGTGAADDSGLPNDRFFAVRPEGSVSTLKIQRTERGDSAVYLCASSSWGAGGPLGTDTQYFGPGTRLTVL.

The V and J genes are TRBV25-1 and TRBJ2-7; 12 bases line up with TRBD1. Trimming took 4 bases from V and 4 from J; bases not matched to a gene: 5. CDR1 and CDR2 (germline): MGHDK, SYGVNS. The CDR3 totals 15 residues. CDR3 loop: CASSAPGQGAYEQYF. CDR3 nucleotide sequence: TGTGCCAGCAGTGCTCCGGGACAGGGGGCTTACGAGCAGTACTTC.

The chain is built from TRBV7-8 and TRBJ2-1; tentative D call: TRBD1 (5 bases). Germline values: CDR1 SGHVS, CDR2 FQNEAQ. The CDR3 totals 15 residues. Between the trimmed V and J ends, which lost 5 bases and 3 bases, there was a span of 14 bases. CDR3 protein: CASSHQGPIYNEQFF. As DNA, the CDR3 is TGTGCCAGCAGCCATCAGGGCCCGATCTACAATGAGCAGTTCTTC.

The CDR3 loop is CAAQALAGGQETQYF. As DNA, the CDR3 is TGTGCCGCCCAGGCCCTAGCGGGGGGGCAAGAGACCCAGTACTTC. This chain joins TRBV10-3 and TRBJ2-5, with 12 bases lining up with TRBD2. The J segment lost 2 bases and the V segment lost 11 bases, leaving 9 bases of the junction unmatched. Germline CDR1 is ENHRY and CDR2 is SYGVKD. The CDR3 consists of 15 residues.

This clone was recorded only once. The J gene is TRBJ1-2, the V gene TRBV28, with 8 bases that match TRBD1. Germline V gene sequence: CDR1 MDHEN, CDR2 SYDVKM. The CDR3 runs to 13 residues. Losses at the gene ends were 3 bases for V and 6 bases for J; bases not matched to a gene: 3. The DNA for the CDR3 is TGTGCCAGCAGTTTGCAGGGGGCCCATGGCTACACCTTC. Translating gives CASSLQGAHGYTF.

The CDR3 DNA follows: TGTGCCAGCAGCGTGGGACAGGGGGCTGCAGGCTACACCTTC. This gives the protein CASSVGQGAAGYTF. The chain is built from TRBV9 and TRBJ1-2, with TRBD1 identical over 12 bases. Germline CDR1 is SGDLS and CDR2 is YYNGEE. The junction had 4 bases not matched to a gene; V was cut back by 2 bases and J by 8 bases. The length of the CDR3 is 14 residues.

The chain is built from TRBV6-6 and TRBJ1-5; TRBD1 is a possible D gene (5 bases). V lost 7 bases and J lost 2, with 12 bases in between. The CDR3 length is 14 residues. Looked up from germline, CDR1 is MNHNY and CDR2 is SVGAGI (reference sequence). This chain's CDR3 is CASNYGAGNQPQHF. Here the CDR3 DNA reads TGTGCCAGCAACTATGGGGCAGGCAATCAGCCCCAGCATTTT.

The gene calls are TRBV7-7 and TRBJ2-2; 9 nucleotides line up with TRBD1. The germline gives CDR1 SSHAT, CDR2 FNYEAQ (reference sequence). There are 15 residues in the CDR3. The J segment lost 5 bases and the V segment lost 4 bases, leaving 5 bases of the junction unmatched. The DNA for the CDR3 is TGTGCCAGCAGCTCCAGACAGGGGGATACCGGGGAGCTGTTTTTT. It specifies CASSSRQGDTGELFF.

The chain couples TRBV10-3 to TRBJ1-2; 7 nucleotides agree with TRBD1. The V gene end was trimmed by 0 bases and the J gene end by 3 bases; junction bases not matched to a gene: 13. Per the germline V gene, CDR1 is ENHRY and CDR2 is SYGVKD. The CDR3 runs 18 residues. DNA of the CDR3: TGTGCCATCAGTGAGTCTAAGGTCGGAGGGGGCGATTACTATGGCTACACCTTC. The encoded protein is CAISESKVGGGDYYGYTF.

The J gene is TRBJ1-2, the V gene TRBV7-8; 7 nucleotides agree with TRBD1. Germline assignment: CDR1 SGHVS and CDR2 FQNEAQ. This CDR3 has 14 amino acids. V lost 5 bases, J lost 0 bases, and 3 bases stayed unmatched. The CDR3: CASSRGPTNYGYTF. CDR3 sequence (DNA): TGTGCCAGCAGCAGGGGGCCCACTAACTATGGCTACACCTTC.

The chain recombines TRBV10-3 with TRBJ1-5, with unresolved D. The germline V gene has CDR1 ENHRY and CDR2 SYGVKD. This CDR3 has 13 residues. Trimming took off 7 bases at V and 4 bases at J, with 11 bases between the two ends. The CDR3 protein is CAINRTPNQPQHF. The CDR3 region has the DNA TGTGCCATCAATCGGACTCCTAATCAGCCCCAGCATTTT.

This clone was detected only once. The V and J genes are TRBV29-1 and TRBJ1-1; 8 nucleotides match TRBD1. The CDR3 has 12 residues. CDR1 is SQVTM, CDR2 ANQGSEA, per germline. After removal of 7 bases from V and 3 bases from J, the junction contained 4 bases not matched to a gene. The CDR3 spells CSGQGFHTEAFF. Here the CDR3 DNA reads TGCAGCGGACAGGGGTTTCACACTGAAGCTTTCTTT.

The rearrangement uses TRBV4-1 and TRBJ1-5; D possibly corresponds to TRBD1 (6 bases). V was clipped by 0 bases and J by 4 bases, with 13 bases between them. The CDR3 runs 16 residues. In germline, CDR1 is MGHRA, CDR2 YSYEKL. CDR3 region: CASSQDEGVANQPQHF. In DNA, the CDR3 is TGCGCCAGCAGCCAAGATGAGGGGGTCGCGAATCAGCCCCAGCATTTT.

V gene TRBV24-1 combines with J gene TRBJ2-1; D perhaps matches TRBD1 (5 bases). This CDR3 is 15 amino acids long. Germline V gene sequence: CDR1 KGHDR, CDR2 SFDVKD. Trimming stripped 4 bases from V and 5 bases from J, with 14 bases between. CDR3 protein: CATSEGQLKNNEQFF. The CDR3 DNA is TGTGCCACCAGTGAAGGACAACTAAAGAACAATGAGCAGTTCTTC.

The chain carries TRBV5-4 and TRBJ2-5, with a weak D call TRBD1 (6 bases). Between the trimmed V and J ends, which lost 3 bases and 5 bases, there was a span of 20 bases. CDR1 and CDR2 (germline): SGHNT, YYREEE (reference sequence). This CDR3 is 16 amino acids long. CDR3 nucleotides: TGTGCCAGCAGCTCACTAGGGGGATTTGTCGGCGAGACCCAGTACTTC. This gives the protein CASSSLGGFVGETQYF.

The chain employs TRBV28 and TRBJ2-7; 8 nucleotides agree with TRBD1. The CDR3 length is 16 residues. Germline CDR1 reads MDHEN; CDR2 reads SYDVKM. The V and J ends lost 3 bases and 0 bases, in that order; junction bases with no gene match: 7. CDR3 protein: CASSFPLDRVSYEQYF. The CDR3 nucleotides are TGTGCCAGCAGTTTTCCCCTGGACAGGGTCTCCTACGAGCAGTACTTC.

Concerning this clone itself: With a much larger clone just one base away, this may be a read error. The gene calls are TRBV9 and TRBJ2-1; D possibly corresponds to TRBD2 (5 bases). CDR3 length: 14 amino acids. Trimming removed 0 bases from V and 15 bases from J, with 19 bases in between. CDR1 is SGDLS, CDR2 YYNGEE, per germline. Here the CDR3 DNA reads TGTGCCAGCAGCGTAGTTCTAGTGGGAGTATATAGGTTCTTC. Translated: CASSVVLVGVYRFF.

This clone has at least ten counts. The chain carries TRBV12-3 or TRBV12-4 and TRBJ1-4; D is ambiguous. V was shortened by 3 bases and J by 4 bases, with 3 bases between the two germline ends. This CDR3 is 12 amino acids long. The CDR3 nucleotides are TGTGCCAGCAGTTTCTTTAATGAAAAACTGTTTTTT. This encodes CASSFFNEKLFF.

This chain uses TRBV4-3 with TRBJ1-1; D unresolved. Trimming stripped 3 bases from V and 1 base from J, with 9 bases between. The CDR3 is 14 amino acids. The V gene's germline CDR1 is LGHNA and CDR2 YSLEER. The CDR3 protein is CASSQQPRNTEAFF. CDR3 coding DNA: TGCGCCAGCAGCCAGCAGCCTAGGAACACTGAAGCTTTCTTT.